The T cell receptor beta chain described here comes from a study of T cell responses to AZD1222 COVID-19 vaccine. Sequencing was performed with immunoSEQ multiplex PCR; in TCRdb, only in-frame clones are kept and a portion is missing. The sample contains about 140,000 clones, roughly 92% of which appear only once. Study-wide results and caveats: Vaccine-associated CD4 TCRs ranged over spike, dominating at 160-218 and 743-854. Donors, mostly white British, included more females; clonal diversity was possibly underestimated. Without day 14 samples, only post-peak T cell repertoires were studied.

Germline CDR1 reads MDHEN; CDR2 reads SYDVKM. The CDR3 has 14 amino acids. Germline trimming cut 7 bases from V and 4 bases from J; bases unmatched to any gene: 10. As concerns this clone: The antigen remains unidentified.

This receptor was identified in an adult in good health. The source was peripheral blood, collected on day 0 of AZD1222 vaccination. The gene calls are TRBV28 and TRBJ2-7; TRBD2 matches at 7 bases. Written as DNA, the CDR3 is TGTGCCAGCATCCCGGGGGGAGAGGGGTACGAGCAGTACTTC. Translation: CASIPGGEGYEQYF.